These 26 T cell receptor beta chains came from one sample sequenced in a study of shared clonotypes between healthy human individuals. Assay: immunoSEQ multiplex PCR; the TCRdb copy retains only in-frame clones and omits some. The table has some 1 million clones, roughly 80% seen once; the top ten hold 1.4%. Material for sequencing was memory CD4+ T cells sorted from blood. The subset was: CD45RA-negative fraction. Receptors originate from a young man in good health.

The chain links TRBV28 to TRBJ1-1; D uncertain. CDR1 and CDR2 (germline): MDHEN, SYDVKM. Trimming took 3 bases from V and 2 from J, leaving 4 bases between them. CDR3 length: 12 amino acids. The CDR3: CASSFGNTEAFF. The CDR3 DNA follows: TGTGCCAGCAGTTTTGGCAACACTGAAGCTTTCTTT.

This clone was counted at least ten times. The CDR3 DNA follows: TGTGCCAGCAGTTTATCATGGCAGCAACAAGAGACCCAGTACTTC. Translating it yields CASSLSWQQQETQYF. This chain joins TRBV27 and TRBJ2-5, with D hard to call. The V gene's germline CDR1 is MNHEY and CDR2 SMNVEV (reference sequence). The CDR3 runs to 15 residues. Deletions cut 0 bases from V and 2 bases from J, with 10 bases between.

A few counts support this clone. The chain employs TRBV5-4 and TRBJ2-7; D may be TRBD1 or TRBD2 (6 bases each). The CDR3 consists of 15 residues. The germline gives CDR1 SGHNT, CDR2 YYREEE (reference sequence). The ends were cut back, 2 bases at V and 4 bases at J, with 16 bases in the middle. The CDR3, as DNA: TGTGCCAGCAGCTTTGCCGGGGGCCAGTTTTACGAGCAGTACTTC. Translating it yields CASSFAGGQFYEQYF.

This clone turned up a few times. The chain couples TRBV7-2 to TRBJ2-6; 7 positions agree with TRBD2. CDR3 length: 16 amino acids. J was trimmed by 3 bases and V by 5 bases; bases with no gene match: 7. Germline values: CDR1 SGHTA, CDR2 FQGNSA. CDR3: CASSRGGQGGANVLTF. As DNA, the CDR3 is TGTGCCAGCAGCCGGGGAGGGCAGGGTGGGGCCAACGTCCTGACTTTC.

The chain couples TRBV6-1 to TRBJ1-4, with a possible D match to TRBD1 (5 bases). The V end was cut by 7 bases, the J end by 1 base, with 10 bases between. This CDR3 is 14 amino acids long. Germline CDR1 reads MNHNS; CDR2 reads SASEGT. In nucleotides, the CDR3 is TGTGCCAGCAACCTAGACAGAACTAATGAAAAACTGTTTTTT. Translation gives CASNLDRTNEKLFF.

This clone was seen more than once but under ten times. The rearrangement links TRBV5-6 to TRBJ1-4, with D tentatively TRBD1 (6 bases). The V and J ends lost 0 bases and 7 bases respectively, with 13 bases between them. The CDR3 contains 15 residues. Germline-derived CDR1 and CDR2 are SGHDT and YYEEEE. The CDR3, as DNA: TGTGCCAGCAGCTTGGCTGGGGGGCAGGCTGAAAAACTGTTTTTT. This sequence encodes CASSLAGGQAEKLFF.

V and J are TRBV5-1 and TRBJ2-7; D may correspond to TRBD1 or TRBD2 (6 bases each). Trimming shortened V by 2 bases and J by 1 base, and 10 bases separated the two germline ends. CDR3 length equals 14 residues. CDR1 is SGHRS and CDR2 is YFSETQ in the germline V gene. CDR3 amino acids: CASSLTGASYEQYF. The CDR3 nucleotides are TGCGCCAGCAGCTTAACGGGGGCTTCCTACGAGCAGTACTTC.

V gene TRBV5-6 combines with J gene TRBJ1-2; possible D gene TRBD1, 6 bases. This CDR3 comprises 13 residues. V lost 2 bases to trimming and J lost 4 bases, with 9 bases between them. Germline assignment: CDR1 SGHDT and CDR2 YYEEEE. Written as DNA, the CDR3 is TGTGCCAGCAGCTTCTTACAGGGCTATGGCTACACCTTC. Protein sequence: CASSFLQGYGYTF.

The V gene is TRBV7-5, the J gene TRBJ2-3; the table assigns TRBD1, which was not confirmed against the DNA. TRBV7-5 constitutes a pseudogene. The CDR3 has 16 residues. The CDR3 region is CARREDRGRSTDTQYF. For the CDR3, the DNA is TGTGCCAGAAGGGAAGACAGGGGTCGAAGCACAGATACGCAGTATTTT.

The chain has TRBV29-1 and TRBJ2-3; 7 bases line up with TRBD2. Germline trimming cut 7 bases from V and 2 bases from J; bases unmatched to any gene: 3. This CDR3 spans 12 amino acids. Germline-derived CDR1 and CDR2 are SQVTM and ANQGSEA. The CDR3 sequence is CSGGRATDTQYF. The CDR3 DNA reads as TGCAGCGGAGGGAGGGCCACAGATACGCAGTATTTT.

The chain employs TRBV28 and TRBJ1-3; D not resolved. In germline, CDR1 is MDHEN, CDR2 SYDVKM. The ends were cut back, 4 bases at V and 0 bases at J, with 10 bases in the middle. The length of the CDR3 is 15 residues. The CDR3 spells CASSSPGSSGNTIYF. CDR3 nucleotides: TGTGCCAGCAGTTCCCCGGGAAGCTCTGGAAACACCATATATTTT.

The chain joins TRBV21-1 to TRBJ2-1. TRBV21-1 is tagged as a pseudogene. The CDR3 length is 16 residues. CDR3 sequence reads: CASSTRPMGSYNEQFF. The CDR3 bases are TGTGCCAGCAGCACCCGACCCATGGGCTCCTACAATGAGCAGTTCTTC.

The rearrangement joins TRBV30 to TRBJ2-3; the D is unclear. Germline V CDR1 and CDR2: GTSNPN, SVGIG (reference sequence). This CDR3 contains 11 residues. V shed 5 bases and J shed 6 bases, with 9 bases lying between them. The CDR3 DNA reads TGTGCCTGGGGTAGGGTGGATACGCAGTATTTT. Translation gives CAWGRVDTQYF. Variable domain in full (rest from reference TRBV30 and TRBJ2-3): SQTIHQWPATLVQPVGSPLSLECTVEGTSNPNLYWYRQAAGRGLQLLFYSVGIGQISSEVPQNLSASRPQDRQFILSSKKLLLSDSGFYLCAWGRVDTQYFGPGTRLTVL.

This CDR3 reads CASSFNRGLTDTQYF. The CDR3 DNA reads TGTGCCAGCAGCTTTAACAGGGGGCTGACAGATACGCAGTATTTT. The chain has TRBV7-9 and TRBJ2-3; TRBD1 matches at 9 bases. The CDR3 has 15 amino acids. From germline, CDR1 is SEHNR and CDR2 FQNEAQ (reference sequence). V lost 3 bases and J lost 3; bases outside the gene matches: 4.

V and J are TRBV7-2 and TRBJ1-2; D is unclear. V lost 2 bases and J 7 bases, leaving 14 bases between the germline ends. The CDR3 runs to 14 residues. The germline CDR1 and CDR2 sequences are SGHTA and FQGNSA. The CDR3, as DNA: TGTGCCAGCAGCTTACGATTTCCCGGCGGTGGCTACACCTTC. Protein sequence: CASSLRFPGGGYTF.

This clone was picked up one time. The chain carries TRBV7-9 and TRBJ1-2, with a tentative D call TRBD1 (6 bases). Germline loops: CDR1 SEHNR, CDR2 FQNEAQ (reference sequence). Trimming shortened V by 2 bases and J by 5 bases, and 15 bases separated the two germline ends. The CDR3 length is 15 residues. As DNA, the CDR3 is TGTGCCAGCAGCTTATCCGGCAGGGGCGAGTATGGCTACACCTTC. Its translation is CASSLSGRGEYGYTF.

This clone was recorded many times. The J gene is TRBJ2-7, the V gene TRBV6-5; 9 bases align to TRBD2. The CDR3 has 14 residues. After removal of 5 bases from V and 7 bases from J, the junction contained 9 bases not matched to a gene. Germline CDR1 reads MNHEY; CDR2 reads SVGAGI. As DNA, the CDR3 is TGTGCCAGCAGTCGGATAGCGGGAGTGGGTGAGCAGTACTTC. Its translation: CASSRIAGVGEQYF.

The chain has TRBV4-1 and TRBJ2-7, with TRBD1 identical over 7 bases. The V and J ends lost 4 bases and 5 bases, in that order; junction bases with no gene match: 5. Germline CDR1 reads MGHRA; CDR2 reads YSYEKL. The CDR3 sequence is 13 residues long. The CDR3 loop reads CASSLPRGHEQYF. CDR3 DNA sequence: TGCGCCAGCAGCCTTCCTAGGGGGCACGAGCAGTACTTC.

CDR3 sequence reads: CATSRLSPGSTDTQYF. Written as DNA, the CDR3 is TGTGCCACCAGCAGACTATCCCCGGGGAGCACAGATACGCAGTATTTT. The V call is TRBV15, the J call TRBJ2-3; possibly TRBD2 for D (5 bases). Germline values: CDR1 LNHNV, CDR2 YYDKDF (reference sequence). V was cut by 2 bases and J by 0 bases, with 12 bases left in between. CDR3 length equals 16 residues.

This clone turned up a few times. The CDR3 reads CASSLRIAKNIQYF. The CDR3 DNA sequence: TGTGCCAGCAGCCTTCGAATAGCCAAAAACATTCAGTACTTC. The chain recombines TRBV14 with TRBJ2-4, with D hard to call. CDR1 is SGHDN, CDR2 FVKESK, per germline. The V end lost 4 bases, the J end lost 0 bases, and 7 bases lay between the germline ends. The CDR3 has 14 residues.

This rearrangement joins TRBV7-2 to TRBJ2-5, with 8 bases aligning to TRBD1. Trimming removed 2 bases from V and 5 bases from J; junction bases left unmatched: 10. Germline CDR1 SGHTA, CDR2 FQGNSA. The CDR3 has 16 residues. Here the CDR3 reads CASSLLTRTGRETQYF. DNA for the CDR3: TGTGCCAGCAGCTTACTCACGAGGACAGGGAGGGAGACCCAGTACTTC.

The rearrangement uses TRBV27 and TRBJ2-7; 9 bases map to TRBD1. CDR3 size: 15 residues. The junction had 7 bases not matched to a gene; V was cut back by 6 bases and J by 1 base. Germline-derived CDR1 and CDR2 are MNHEY and SMNVEV (reference sequence). The CDR3, as DNA: TGTGCCAGCAGCTCTCCGGGACAGGGATCCTACGAGCAGTACTTC. It codes for CASSSPGQGSYEQYF.

CDR3: CASSYSSDYGYTF. CDR3 sequence (DNA): TGTGCCAGCAGTTACTCGAGCGACTATGGCTACACCTTC. The chain is built from TRBV6-5 and TRBJ1-2; D uncertain. The CDR3 loop spans 13 amino acids. Trimming cost V 0 bases and J 3 bases, with 5 bases left between them. The germline V gene encodes CDR1 MNHEY and CDR2 SVGAGI.

The CDR3 nucleotides are TGTGCCAGTAGTACCGGACGGTACTCTGGGGCCAACGTCCTGACTTTC. Protein product: CASSTGRYSGANVLTF. The V and J genes are TRBV19 and TRBJ2-6; D call uncertain. Trimming shortened V by 4 bases and J by 0 bases, and 10 bases separated the two germline ends. The CDR3 covers 16 residues. Germline lookup yields CDR1 LNHDA and CDR2 SQIVND (reference sequence).

This clone was counted a few times. The chain carries TRBV7-6 and TRBJ2-5; perhaps D is TRBD1 or TRBD2 (5 bases each). There are 14 residues in the CDR3. Trimming took off 2 bases at V and 1 base at J, with 8 bases between the two ends. Germline V CDR1 and CDR2: SGHVS, FNYEAQ. The CDR3 DNA is TGTGCCAGCAGCTTAACAGGACTCCAAGAGACCCAGTACTTC. It specifies CASSLTGLQETQYF.

The chain has TRBV30 and TRBJ1-1; D is perhaps TRBD1 (6 bases). CDR1 GTSNPN and CDR2 SVGIG come from the germline V gene (reference sequence). V lost 1 base to trimming and J lost 6 bases, with 12 bases between them. This CDR3 has 13 amino acids. The CDR3 protein is CAWSGQEGSEAFF. CDR3 sequence (DNA): TGTGCCTGGAGTGGACAGGAAGGCTCTGAAGCTTTCTTT. Complete variable domain (other parts from reference TRBV30 and TRBJ1-1): SQTIHQWPATLVQPVGSPLSLECTVEGTSNPNLYWYRQAAGRGLQLLFYSVGIGQISSEVPQNLSASRPQDRQFILSSKKLLLSDSGFYLCAWSGQEGSEAFFGQGTRLTVV.